The sequence of this T cell receptor (beta chain) was determined in a study of cytomegalovirus exposure and HLA in healthy donors. General study results and limits: Researchers left out some V segments, among them TRBV6-2 and TRBV6-3, as indistinguishable. According to an earlier analysis, most TCR beta V segments yielded productive rearrangements about 90% or about 30% of the time. With DRB1 most and HLA-C fewest, TCR association rates differed between HLA loci in a later analysis. A few CMV-associated chains proved CMV antigen-specific in vitro.

In its sample, this clone was seen a few times. Its antigen is undetermined. V lost 3 bases, J lost 5 bases, and 6 bases stayed unmatched. Germline V CDR1 and CDR2: LNHNV, YYDKDF (reference sequence). The length of the CDR3 is 15 residues. PCR was performed using 60 Vbeta and 13 Jbeta primers. TCRdb's copy holds only in-frame clones and misses some; the assay was immunoSEQ multiplex PCR. Among some 150,000 clones, approximately 81% were seen once, and the ten largest hold 2% to 2.5%. V is TRBV15 and J is TRBJ1-4; 7 bases align to TRBD1. The sequencing sample was made of PBMCs. The sequence came from a woman younger than 30 in good health and CMV-seronegative. The DNA for the CDR3 is TGTGCCACCAGCAGGGGGGACAGCTCCAATGAAAAACTGTTTTTT. Translating gives CATSRGDSSNEKLFF.